These 9 T cell receptor beta chains originate from one sample sequenced in a study of early T cells in non-severe SARS-CoV-2 infection. MiXCR, applied by TCRdb to the 5' RACE reads, yields one record per CDR3 protein. The sample has approximately 30,000 distinct CDR3 sequences; approximately 5.6% are singletons. Material for sequencing was whole blood. Receptors were obtained from an adult who was a healthcare worker with PCR-confirmed SARS-CoV-2 infection or an uninfected control (not recorded which).

This clonotype was counted a few times. The chain carries TRBV20-1 and TRBJ2-1; 9 bases match TRBD2. This CDR3 spans 17 amino acids. V trimming: 5 bases; J trimming: 0 bases; junction bases outside the gene matches: 11. The germline gives CDR1 DFQATT, CDR2 SNEGSKA (reference sequence). The DNA for the CDR3 is TGCAGTGCTCCGGCTAGCGGGGTCGGGATCTCCTACAATGAGCAGTTCTTC. It yields the protein CSAPASGVGISYNEQFF.

This clonotype was detected ten times or more. This chain links TRBV19 with TRBJ2-1; possible D gene TRBD1, 5 bases. The germline V and J ends were trimmed by 3 bases and 8 bases, with 14 bases remaining between them. Germline V CDR1 and CDR2: LNHDA, SQIVND (reference sequence). The CDR3 runs 14 residues. This CDR3 is CASSIRPQGDEQFF. CDR3 DNA: TGTGCCAGTAGTATTAGACCCCAGGGCGATGAGCAGTTCTTC. Combining the CDR3 with reference TRBV19 and TRBJ2-1 gives the whole variable domain DGGITQSPKYLFRKEGQNVTLSCEQNLNHDAMYWYRQDPGQGLRLIYYSQIVNDFQKGDIAEGYSVSREKKESFPLTVTSAQKNPTAFYLCASSIRPQGDEQFFGPGTRLTVL.

This clonotype has more than one count but fewer than ten. The rearrangement uses TRBV3-1 and TRBJ1-3; 7 bases fit TRBD1. CDR3 length: 16 amino acids. Germline V gene data show CDR1 as LGHDT and CDR2 as YNNKEL (reference sequence). The junction had 9 bases not matched to a gene; V was cut back by 4 bases and J by 3 bases. This chain's CDR3 is CASSRRQGRDGNTIYF. The CDR3 DNA reads as TGTGCCAGCAGCCGGAGACAGGGACGAGATGGAAACACCATATATTTT.

This clonotype was observed many times. The chain has TRBV2 and TRBJ2-2; D is perhaps TRBD1 (6 bases). CDR1 and CDR2 from the germline V gene are SNHLY and FYNNEI. Trimming shortened V by 6 bases and J by 4 bases, and 9 bases separated the two germline ends. The CDR3 contains 13 residues. The CDR3 DNA reads TGTGCCAGCAGGACGGACAGCACCGGGGAGCTGTTTTTT. Residues: CASRTDSTGELFF.

This clonotype was counted at least ten times. This chain uses TRBV20-1 with TRBJ2-2, with D perhaps being TRBD1 or TRBD2 (5 bases each). In germline, CDR1 is DFQATT, CDR2 SNEGSKA (reference sequence). The CDR3 is 16 amino acids. With 2 bases removed from V and 7 bases from J, the gap between germline ends came to 20 bases. The DNA of the CDR3 is TGCAGTGCTAGACCCCGGGACCTCGGTGTAGGCGGGGAGCTGTTTTTT. Protein product: CSARPRDLGVGGELFF.

This clonotype was observed a handful of times. The V call is TRBV10-3, the J call TRBJ2-4, with D perhaps TRBD2 (6 bases). V lost 0 bases and J 0 bases, leaving 9 bases between the germline ends. The CDR3 covers 16 residues. The germline V gene encodes CDR1 ENHRY and CDR2 SYGVKD. Here the CDR3 reads CAISESGGIAKNIQYF. In DNA form, the CDR3 reads TGTGCCATCAGTGAGTCAGGCGGGATAGCCAAAAACATTCAGTACTTC.

This clonotype was seen repeatedly, ten times or more. The rearrangement joins TRBV5-4 to TRBJ2-1; no firm D call. The ends were cut back, 0 bases at V and 4 bases at J, with 8 bases in the middle. CDR3 length equals 14 residues. Looked up from germline, CDR1 is SGHNT and CDR2 is YYREEE (reference sequence). The CDR3 loop reads CASSLDASYNEQFF. In DNA form, the CDR3 reads TGTGCCAGCAGCTTGGACGCCTCTTACAATGAGCAGTTCTTC.

This clonotype has ten or more counts. J is TRBJ2-2 and V is TRBV7-6; D gene unclear. Per the germline V gene, CDR1 is SGHVS and CDR2 is FNYEAQ. Between the trimmed V and J ends, which lost 0 bases and 0 bases, there was a span of 8 bases. CDR3 size: 16 residues. The CDR3 region has the DNA TGTGCCAGCAGCTTAGCCGCGGCTACGAACACCGGGGAGCTGTTTTTT. As protein: CASSLAAATNTGELFF.

This chain joins TRBV5-1 and TRBJ2-7; 7 bases are shared with TRBD2. Germline V lookup: CDR1 SGHRS, CDR2 YFSETQ. The length of the CDR3 is 14 residues. V lost 2 bases to trimming and J lost 3 bases; unmatched junction nucleotides: 5. The CDR3 sequence is CASSLAGNNYEQYF. The CDR3 nucleotides are TGCGCCAGCAGCTTAGCGGGGAACAACTACGAGCAGTACTTC.